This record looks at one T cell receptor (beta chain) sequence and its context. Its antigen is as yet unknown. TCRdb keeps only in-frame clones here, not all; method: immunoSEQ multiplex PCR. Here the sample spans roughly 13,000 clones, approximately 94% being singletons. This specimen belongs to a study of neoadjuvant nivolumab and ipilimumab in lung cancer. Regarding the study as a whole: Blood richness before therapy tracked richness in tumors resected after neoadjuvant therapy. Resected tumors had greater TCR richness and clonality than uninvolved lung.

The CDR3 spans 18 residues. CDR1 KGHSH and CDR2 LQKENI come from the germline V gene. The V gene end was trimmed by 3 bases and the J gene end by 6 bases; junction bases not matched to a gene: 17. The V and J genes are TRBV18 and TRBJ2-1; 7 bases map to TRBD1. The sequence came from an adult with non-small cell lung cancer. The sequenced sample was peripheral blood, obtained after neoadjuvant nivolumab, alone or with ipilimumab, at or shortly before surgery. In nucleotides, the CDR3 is TGTGCCAGCTCACCCCCTATCGCTCGAGGGGGCGCGGGCAATGAGCAGTTCTTC. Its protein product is CASSPPIARGGAGNEQFF.